This TCR beta chain was sequenced during a study of high-grade serous ovarian cancer treatment subgroups. Overall study findings and caveats: Higher neoantigen levels went with greater TCR clonal relatedness. Bulk tumor TCR sequencing gave no spatial information.

Profiling relied on immunoSEQ multiplex PCR, and the TCRdb table lists in-frame clones only, not all of them. Of around 7,000 clones detected, roughly 85% appear once; the ten largest clones hold 4.8%. This clone has a handful of counts. What it binds is unknown. Trimming left V 7 bases short and J 8 bases short, with 12 bases between. CDR3 size: 13 residues. Germline assignment: CDR1 ENHRY and CDR2 SYGVKD. Tumor samples were obtained before definitive surgery or chemotherapy. The sequence derives from a human donor with high-grade serous ovarian cancer. Sequencing was done on a sample of tumor tissue. The rearrangement joins TRBV10-3 to TRBJ1-6; D is unresolved. As DNA, the CDR3 is TGTGCCATCACCCCAAGAGGTGATTCACCCCTCCACTTT. As protein: CAITPRGDSPLHF.